The next 31 T cell receptor beta chains were all read from a single sample in a study of blood T cell repertoires in COVID-19. The repertoire was sequenced with immunoSEQ multiplex PCR; TCRdb's copy has only in-frame clones and lacks some. Seen here are some 120,000 clones, 75% to 85% observed once, and the top ten hold roughly 35%. The source material was peripheral blood. Source of these receptors: a man aged 40-55 years with active or convalescent COVID-19.

The rearrangement joins TRBV7-3 to TRBJ2-1, with a weak D call TRBD2 (5 bases). The V end was cut by 5 bases, the J end by 0 bases, with 11 bases between. The germline V gene encodes CDR1 SGHTA and CDR2 FQGTGA. This CDR3 has 15 amino acids. The DNA of the CDR3 is TGTGCCAGCAGCCTCGAGCGGAGCTCCTACAATGAGCAGTTCTTC. Encoded protein: CASSLERSSYNEQFF. The full variable domain, in which reference TRBV7-3 and TRBJ2-1 provide the parts outside the CDR3, is GAGVSQTPSNKVTEKGKYVELRCDPISGHTALYWYRQSLGQGPEFLIYFQGTGAADDSGLPNDRFFAVRPEGSVSTLKIQRTERGDSAVYLCASSLERSSYNEQFFGPGTRLTVL.

The chain couples TRBV30 to TRBJ1-5, with D uncertain. This CDR3 has 15 amino acids. Trimming removed 4 bases from V and 6 bases from J, with 19 bases in between. Germline CDR1 and CDR2: GTSNPN and SVGIG (reference sequence). In DNA form, the CDR3 reads TGTGCCTGGACACTCTCGGCAGGAGGCACTCAGCCCCAGCATTTT. It specifies CAWTLSAGGTQPQHF.

The V gene is TRBV5-1, the J gene TRBJ2-7, with 7 bases identical to TRBD2. CDR3 size: 15 residues. V shed 0 bases and J 2 bases; nucleotides not matched to a gene: 5. Germline CDR1 SGHRS, CDR2 YFSETQ. The CDR3 protein is CASSLEGTIPYEQYF. CDR3 bases: TGCGCCAGCAGCTTGGAAGGGACTATCCCCTACGAGCAGTACTTC.

The rearrangement uses TRBV11-2 and TRBJ1-3; no clear D. The V gene lost 1 base and the J gene lost 4 bases, with 5 bases spanning the gap. Looked up from germline, CDR1 is SGHAT and CDR2 is FQNNGV. The CDR3 runs 13 residues. CDR3 loop: CASSLGEGNTIYF. DNA for the CDR3: TGTGCCAGCAGCTTAGGGGAGGGAAACACCATATATTTT.

The genes are TRBV14 and TRBJ1-2, with TRBD1 matching 9 bases. CDR1 is SGHDN, CDR2 FVKESK, per germline. The ends lost 1 base at V and 8 bases at J; junction bases unmatched: 8. CDR3 length: 15 residues. This chain's CDR3 is CASSQGTGVSEGYTF. In DNA, the CDR3 is TGTGCCAGCAGCCAAGGGACAGGGGTGTCAGAGGGCTACACCTTC.

This rearrangement joins TRBV12-3 or TRBV12-4 to TRBJ1-1; D is uncertain. The CDR3 consists of 11 residues. V was trimmed by 4 bases and J by 14 bases, leaving 14 bases between them. CDR3 sequence: CASSSFRGRFF. As DNA, the CDR3 is TGTGCCAGCAGTTCCTTTCGAGGAAGATTCTTT.

The gene calls are TRBV7-2 and TRBJ2-2; the match to TRBD1 covers 8 bases. This CDR3 contains 14 residues. Per germline, CDR1 SGHTA and CDR2 FQGNSA. The V segment lost 2 bases and the J segment 7 bases; nucleotides outside the gene matches: 3. This CDR3 reads CASSLQGARGELFF. The DNA for the CDR3 is TGTGCCAGCAGCTTACAGGGGGCCCGCGGGGAGCTGTTTTTT.

The chain uses TRBV25-1 and TRBJ1-3; D remains ambiguous. The germline V and J ends were trimmed by 1 base and 2 bases, with 6 bases remaining between them. Germline assignment: CDR1 MGHDK and CDR2 SYGVNS. The CDR3 has 14 residues. CDR3 in DNA: TGTGCCAGCAGTGAATCTGGAGCTGGAAACACCATATATTTT. It is translated as CASSESGAGNTIYF. Looking up the rest from reference TRBV25-1 and TRBJ1-3 gives the full variable domain: EADIYQTPRYLVIGTGKKITLECSQTMGHDKMYWYQQDPGMELHLIHYSYGVNSTEKGDLSSESTVSRIRTEHFPLTLESARPSHTSQYLCASSESGAGNTIYFGEGSWLTVV.

For this clone: A single base separates this from a much larger clone, so it may be a read error. Distinct nucleotide sequences in the sample also encode this CDR3. This chain uses TRBV27 with TRBJ2-1; 11 nucleotides line up with TRBD1. Germline lookup yields CDR1 MNHEY and CDR2 SMNVEV (reference sequence). The CDR3 consists of 14 residues. The CDR3 here is CASSPGTGGFEQFF. The DNA for the CDR3 is TGTGCCAGCAGCCCCGGGACAGGGGGATTCGAGCAATTCTTC.

The J gene is TRBJ1-4, the V gene TRBV2; D gene ambiguous. This CDR3 comprises 14 residues. V dropped 7 bases and J dropped 5 bases, with 14 bases sitting between them. CDR1 and CDR2 from the germline V gene are SNHLY and FYNNEI. CDR3 nucleotides: TGTGCCAGCACCCCGGGTCTATACAATGAAAAACTGTTTTTT. Translating it yields CASTPGLYNEKLFF.

This clone showed up just once. The V call is TRBV6-6, the J call TRBJ1-6; D remains ambiguous. This CDR3 comprises 14 residues. Trimming stripped 0 bases from V and 7 bases from J, with 7 bases between. Germline V gene lookup returns CDR1 MNHNY and CDR2 SVGAGI (reference sequence). The CDR3 DNA follows: TGTGCCAGCAGTTACTCGAGTGAAAATTCACCCCTCCACTTT. This codes for CASSYSSENSPLHF.

V gene TRBV4-3 combines with J gene TRBJ1-2; the D gene is possibly TRBD1 (6 bases). There are 13 residues in the CDR3. From germline, CDR1 is LGHNA and CDR2 YSLEER. V was trimmed by 0 bases and J by 8 bases, leaving 10 bases between them. CDR3 region: CASSQEGGRGYTF. The CDR3 DNA reads TGCGCCAGCAGCCAAGAGGGGGGGCGCGGCTACACCTTC.

This chain uses TRBV7-8 with TRBJ2-5; 8 nucleotides match TRBD2. Germline V lookup: CDR1 SGHVS, CDR2 FQNEAQ. The ends lost 4 bases at V and 4 bases at J; junction bases unmatched: 11. The CDR3 loop spans 16 amino acids. CDR3 protein: CASSSWRAGARETQYF. The DNA for the CDR3 is TGTGCCAGCAGCTCTTGGAGAGCGGGGGCGCGAGAGACCCAGTACTTC.

The chain combines TRBV4-1 with TRBJ2-7; 8 bases match TRBD2. Per the germline V gene, CDR1 is MGHRA and CDR2 is YSYEKL. V lost 0 bases and J lost 4; bases outside the gene matches: 2. The CDR3 extends over 14 amino acids. The CDR3 here is CASSQEAGVYEQYF. DNA of the CDR3: TGCGCCAGCAGCCAAGAAGCGGGGGTATACGAGCAGTACTTC.

The genes are TRBV28 and TRBJ1-2, with D possibly being TRBD1 (5 bases). Trimming pared 8 bases from V and 4 bases from J, leaving 17 bases between. This CDR3 is built from 14 residues. Germline assignment: CDR1 MDHEN and CDR2 SYDVKM. CDR3 nucleotides: TGTGCCAGCGCCGCAAACCGGGGGAGCTATGGCTACACCTTC. Translating it yields CASAANRGSYGYTF.

This clone appeared many times. The V call is TRBV7-2, the J call TRBJ2-5; TRBD2 aligns across 8 bases. The germline V gene has CDR1 SGHTA and CDR2 FQGNSA. CDR3 length: 15 amino acids. V dropped 6 bases and J dropped 2; count of bases not matched to a gene: 8. CDR3 nucleotides: TGTGCCAGCAGTTCTAGCGGGCTGGTTCAAGAGACCCAGTACTTC. Amino acid sequence: CASSSSGLVQETQYF.

This chain uses TRBV30 with TRBJ1-3; the match to TRBD1 covers 8 bases. The CDR3 is made up of 14 amino acids. J gave up 4 bases and V 3 bases, and 5 bases lay outside the gene matches. From germline, CDR1 is GTSNPN and CDR2 SVGIG (reference sequence). Here the CDR3 reads CAWSYRGSGNTIYF. CDR3 DNA sequence: TGTGCCTGGAGCTACAGGGGGTCCGGAAACACCATATATTTT.

V gene TRBV5-1 combines with J gene TRBJ2-7; no firm D call. V was pared by 0 bases and J by 6 bases, with 4 bases between. Per germline, CDR1 SGHRS and CDR2 YFSETQ. CDR3 size: 11 residues. The CDR3 loop reads CASSLAGEQYF. The CDR3 nucleotides are TGCGCCAGCAGCTTGGCCGGCGAGCAGTACTTC.

The chain couples TRBV7-3 to TRBJ2-2; the match to TRBD2 covers 12 bases. V lost 4 bases, J lost 4 bases, and 7 bases stayed unmatched. The germline CDR1 and CDR2 sequences are SGHTA and FQGTGA. The CDR3 runs to 17 residues. The CDR3 DNA reads as TGTGCCAGCAGCTCGCTAGCGGGAGGGCCGGGCACCGGGGAGCTGTTTTTT. As protein: CASSSLAGGPGTGELFF.

The V call is TRBV5-1, the J call TRBJ1-2; D gene unclear. The length of the CDR3 is 13 residues. Germline V CDR1 and CDR2: SGHRS, YFSETQ. Trimming stripped 4 bases from V and 7 bases from J, with 14 bases between. CDR3 sequence reads: CASSEGGGFGYTF. CDR3 bases: TGCGCCAGCAGCGAAGGAGGCGGGTTTGGCTACACCTTC.

In DNA, the CDR3 is TGTGCCATCAGTGAACCACAGGGTAACACTGAAGCTTTCTTT. It specifies CAISEPQGNTEAFF. The rearrangement links TRBV10-3 to TRBJ1-1, with a possible D match to TRBD1 (6 bases). This CDR3 has 14 amino acids. Trimming took off 3 bases at V and 2 bases at J, with 10 bases between the two ends. CDR1 is ENHRY, CDR2 SYGVKD, per germline.

This rearrangement joins TRBV21-1 to TRBJ1-1; the DNA was not used to check the table's D call, TRBD1. TRBV21-1 is recorded as a pseudogene. The CDR3 totals 15 residues. CDR3 sequence: CASGPSGQGAIEAFF. Here the CDR3 DNA reads TGTGCCAGCGGACCCTCTGGACAGGGGGCGATTGAAGCTTTCTTT.

The chain employs TRBV7-2 and TRBJ2-5; D call uncertain. The CDR3 runs to 14 residues. V was shortened by 3 bases and J by 5 bases, with 13 bases between the two germline ends. The germline V gene has CDR1 SGHTA and CDR2 FQGNSA. The CDR3 sequence is CASSFAVEWETQYF. In DNA, the CDR3 is TGTGCCAGCAGCTTCGCGGTAGAATGGGAGACCCAGTACTTC.

This chain links TRBV7-7 with TRBJ2-2; 10 nucleotides agree with TRBD1. CDR3 size: 18 residues. Trimming cost V 1 base and J 0 bases; bases outside gene matches: 5. Looked up from germline, CDR1 is SSHAT and CDR2 is FNYEAQ (reference sequence). Here the CDR3 reads CASSLVPGTGANTGELFF. The CDR3 coding sequence is TGTGCCAGCAGCTTAGTTCCAGGGACAGGGGCGAACACCGGGGAGCTGTTTTTT.

The sample holds many counts of this clone. The J gene is TRBJ2-2, the V gene TRBV6-5, with a possible D match to TRBD2 (6 bases). Germline-derived CDR1 and CDR2 are MNHEY and SVGAGI. This CDR3 has 14 amino acids. Trimming removed 7 bases at V and 2 bases at J, with 11 bases between. This chain's CDR3 is CASNEGTNTGELFF. The DNA for the CDR3 is TGTGCCAGCAACGAAGGGACTAACACCGGGGAGCTGTTTTTT.

The chain couples TRBV5-1 to TRBJ2-1; D possibly corresponds to TRBD2 (6 bases). Per germline, CDR1 SGHRS and CDR2 YFSETQ. The CDR3 is made up of 14 amino acids. V dropped 4 bases and J dropped 7 bases, with 15 bases sitting between them. CDR3 protein: CASSDGGVGNEQFF. CDR3 bases: TGCGCCAGCAGCGACGGCGGGGTAGGGAATGAGCAGTTCTTC. Combining the CDR3 with reference TRBV5-1 and TRBJ2-1 gives the whole variable domain KAGVTQTPRYLIKTRGQQVTLSCSPISGHRSVSWYQQTPGQGLQFLFEYFSETQRNKGNFPGRFSGRQFSNSRSEMNVSTLELGDSALYLCASSDGGVGNEQFFGPGTRLTVL.

CDR3 coding DNA: TGTGCCAGCACCCAGGACGGGGGCTATGGCTACACCTTC. Translation: CASTQDGGYGYTF. The chain links TRBV12-3 or TRBV12-4 to TRBJ1-2, with D possibly being TRBD1 (5 bases). The CDR3 is made up of 13 amino acids. The germline V and J ends were trimmed by 7 bases and 4 bases, with 13 bases remaining between them.

V is TRBV24-1 and J is TRBJ2-1; perhaps TRBD2 as D (5 bases). V dropped 3 bases and J dropped 8 bases, with 13 bases sitting between them. The CDR3 covers 14 residues. The germline gives CDR1 KGHDR, CDR2 SFDVKD. The CDR3 DNA reads TGTGCCACCAGTGATCAGGATGCGAGGGATGAGCAGTTCTTC. Its translation is CATSDQDARDEQFF.

This chain uses TRBV11-2 with TRBJ2-6; 9 bases agree with TRBD2. The CDR3 contains 17 residues. The germline gives CDR1 SGHAT, CDR2 FQNNGV. Trimming at V came to 3 bases and at J to 2 bases, leaving 5 bases not matched to a gene. The DNA of the CDR3 is TGTGCCAGCAGCTTCAATAGCGGGAGAACTGGGGCCAACGTCCTGACTTTC. Translating it yields CASSFNSGRTGANVLTF.

The genes are TRBV27 and TRBJ2-1; TRBD2 is a possible D gene (7 bases). CDR3 length equals 14 residues. The V end was cut by 4 bases, the J end by 7 bases, with 14 bases between. CDR1 is MNHEY, CDR2 SMNVEV, per germline (reference sequence). DNA of the CDR3: TGTGCCAGCAGTTACGGGGGGCGAGGTAATGAGCAGTTCTTC. This sequence encodes CASSYGGRGNEQFF.

The chain recombines TRBV6-5 with TRBJ2-1, with 11 bases identical to TRBD1. Germline trimming cut 6 bases from V and 8 bases from J; bases unmatched to any gene: 9. Germline-derived CDR1 and CDR2 are MNHEY and SVGAGI. CDR3 size: 15 residues. The CDR3 nucleotides are TGTGCCAGCAGCCTCGGACAGGGGGCTTATGATGAGCAGTTCTTC. Residues: CASSLGQGAYDEQFF.